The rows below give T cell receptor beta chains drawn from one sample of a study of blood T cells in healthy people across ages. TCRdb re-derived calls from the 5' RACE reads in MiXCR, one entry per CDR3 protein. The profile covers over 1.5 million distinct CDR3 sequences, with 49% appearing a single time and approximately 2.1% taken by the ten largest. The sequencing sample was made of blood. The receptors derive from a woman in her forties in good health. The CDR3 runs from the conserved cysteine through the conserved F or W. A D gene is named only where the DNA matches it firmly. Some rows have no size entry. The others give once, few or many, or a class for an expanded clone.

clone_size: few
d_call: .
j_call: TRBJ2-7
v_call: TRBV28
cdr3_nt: TGTGCCAGCAATCCACGGGGGTTGCTCGAGCAGTACTTC
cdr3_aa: CASNPRGLLEQYF

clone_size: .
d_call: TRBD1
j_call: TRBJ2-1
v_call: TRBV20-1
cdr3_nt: TGCAGTGCCATACATACCAAACAGGGGGCGAGCAATGAGCAGTTCTTC
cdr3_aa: CSAIHTKQGASNEQFF

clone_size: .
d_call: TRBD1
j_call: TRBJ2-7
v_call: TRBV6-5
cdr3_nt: TGTGCCAGCAGCCTGGACAGGACACGTTACGAGCAGTACTTC
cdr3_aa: CASSLDRTRYEQYF

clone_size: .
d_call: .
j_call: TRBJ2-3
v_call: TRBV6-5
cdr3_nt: TGTGCCAGCAGTTATAGCGTGGGGGTTGGAGATACGCAGTATTTT
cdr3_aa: CASSYSVGVGDTQYF

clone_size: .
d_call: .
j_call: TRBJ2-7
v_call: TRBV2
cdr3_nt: TGTGCCAGCAGTGAAAGTCTTCTTCCAAAAAACAGCGAGCAGTACTTC
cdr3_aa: CASSESLLPKNSEQYF

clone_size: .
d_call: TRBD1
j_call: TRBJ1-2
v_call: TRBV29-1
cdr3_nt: TGCAGCGTGGGGGACAGCGGGGCCTATGGCTACACCTTC
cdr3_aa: CSVGDSGAYGYTF

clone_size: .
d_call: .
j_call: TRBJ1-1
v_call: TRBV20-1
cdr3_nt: TGCAGTGCTATTCGGGGGAACCTTGAAGCTTTCTTT
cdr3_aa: CSAIRGNLEAFF

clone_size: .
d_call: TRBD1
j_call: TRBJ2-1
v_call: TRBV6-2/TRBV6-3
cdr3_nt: TGTGCCAGTAAGGGACAGGGCGCCTACAATGAGCAGTTCTTC
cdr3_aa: CASKGQGAYNEQFF

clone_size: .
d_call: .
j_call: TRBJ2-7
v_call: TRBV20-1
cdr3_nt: TGCAGTGCTAGATCCCCGACGGTTACCTACGAGCAGTACTTC
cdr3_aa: CSARSPTVTYEQYF

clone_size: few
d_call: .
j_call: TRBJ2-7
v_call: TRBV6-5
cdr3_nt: TGTGCCAGCAGTTACTCGACTAGGGGGGCGGTCGACGAGCAGTACTTC
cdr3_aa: CASSYSTRGAVDEQYF

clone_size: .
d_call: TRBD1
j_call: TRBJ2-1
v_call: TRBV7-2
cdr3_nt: TGTGCCAGCAGCTTCCGGACAGGGGATCGTTACAATGAGCAGTTCTTC
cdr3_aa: CASSFRTGDRYNEQFF

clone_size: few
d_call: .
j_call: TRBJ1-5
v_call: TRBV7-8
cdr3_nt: TGTGCCAGCAGCTTAGTCGCAGCTCATAGCAATCAGCCCCAGCATTTT
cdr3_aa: CASSLVAAHSNQPQHF

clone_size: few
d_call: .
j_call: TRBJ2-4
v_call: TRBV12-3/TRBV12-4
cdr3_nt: TGTGCCAGCAGTTTAGATAATAGTCCGAACATTCAGTACTTC
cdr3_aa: CASSLDNSPNIQYF

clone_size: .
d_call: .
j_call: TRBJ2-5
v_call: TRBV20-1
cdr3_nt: TGCAGTGCTAGGTTGCTGGGAAAGGACGAGACCCAGTACTTC
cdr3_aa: CSARLLGKDETQYF

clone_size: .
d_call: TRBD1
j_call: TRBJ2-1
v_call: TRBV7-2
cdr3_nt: TGTGCCAGCAGCCGACAGGGGACTCCCAATGAGCAGTTCTTC
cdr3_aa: CASSRQGTPNEQFF

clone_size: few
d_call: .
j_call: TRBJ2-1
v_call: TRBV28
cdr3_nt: TGTGCCAGCAGTGCTTTCGACGAGGGGAACCTTGATGAGCAGTTCTTC
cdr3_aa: CASSAFDEGNLDEQFF

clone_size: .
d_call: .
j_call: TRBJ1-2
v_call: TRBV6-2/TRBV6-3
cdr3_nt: TGTGCCAGCAGCCCTCGGACATTTCGCTATGGCTACACCTTC
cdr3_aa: CASSPRTFRYGYTF

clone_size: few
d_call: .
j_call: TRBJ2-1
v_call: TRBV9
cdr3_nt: TGTGCCAGCAGCGGATCGGGACTTTCGACCCACTACAATGAGCAGTTCTTC
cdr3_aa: CASSGSGLSTHYNEQFF

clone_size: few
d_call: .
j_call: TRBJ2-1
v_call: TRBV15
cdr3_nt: TGTGCCACCATAGGGCCTGGTGGTGAGCAGTTCTTC
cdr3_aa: CATIGPGGEQFF

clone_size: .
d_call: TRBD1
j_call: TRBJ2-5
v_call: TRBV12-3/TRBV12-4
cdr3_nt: TGTGCCAGCAGTTTAGGGGAAGGGAGACAGGGTGGAGAGACCCAGTACTTC
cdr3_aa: CASSLGEGRQGGETQYF